The 14 T cell receptor beta chains reported below all come from one sample, sequenced in a study of T-cell reconstitution after alpha-beta-depleted transplantation in children. Molecular barcoding with unique molecular identifiers was used for the TCRbeta library. TCRdb re-called the PCR reads with MiXCR, one entry per CDR3 protein. The sample carries some 76,000 distinct CDR3 sequences, under 13% recorded once. This specimen consisted of PBMCs, obtained before TCRalphabeta/CD19-depleted stem cell transplant. These receptors all stem from a boy between 10 and 17 years old with acute myeloid leukemia, due to receive a stem cell transplant.

This clonotype was recorded many times. The CDR3 spells CASSLWGRGVYSNQPQHF. The CDR3 DNA follows: TGTGCCAGCAGTTTATGGGGCAGGGGGGTTTATAGCAATCAGCCCCAGCATTTT. The gene calls are TRBV28 and TRBJ1-5; the match to TRBD1 covers 7 bases. The J segment lost 0 bases and the V segment lost 0 bases, leaving 8 bases of the junction unmatched. The CDR3 sequence is 18 residues long. Germline CDR1 reads MDHEN; CDR2 reads SYDVKM.

In its sample, this clonotype was seen many times. This chain uses TRBV7-9 with TRBJ2-2; D is undetermined. Germline V CDR1 and CDR2: SEHNR, FQNEAQ (reference sequence). This CDR3 contains 15 residues. The CDR3 DNA follows: TGTAGCCTGAGCCGGACCGGGTCTCGGGCCGGGGAGCTGTTTTTT. This codes for CSLSRTGSRAGELFF.

This clonotype appeared many times. Mismatch with germline at one junction end may stem from a read error. The CDR3 protein is CASTVASGIIETQYF. CDR3 nucleotide sequence: TGTGCCAGCACCGTAGCAAGCGGGATTATAGAGACCCAGTACTTC. This chain links TRBV9 with TRBJ2-5; 7 nucleotides align to TRBD2. CDR1 is SGDLS and CDR2 is YYNGEE in the germline V gene. CDR3 length: 15 residues.

The V and J genes are TRBV2 and TRBJ2-1; 11 bases are a match to TRBD2. V lost 8 bases and J lost 8; bases outside the gene matches: 14. CDR1 and CDR2 from the germline V gene are SNHLY and FYNNEI. The CDR3 covers 16 residues. CDR3 sequence: CASLLAGDPLEDEQFF. The DNA of the CDR3 is TGTGCCAGCTTACTAGCGGGAGACCCCCTGGAGGATGAGCAGTTCTTC.

This clonotype came up many times. This chain connects TRBV2 to TRBJ1-5; a possible D gene is TRBD1 (5 bases). Trimming pared 4 bases from V and 5 bases from J, leaving 15 bases between. This CDR3 comprises 15 residues. Germline V gene data show CDR1 as SNHLY and CDR2 as FYNNEI. The CDR3 here is CASSVDRSNYQPQHF. The CDR3 region has the DNA TGTGCCAGCAGTGTAGACAGATCGAATTATCAGCCCCAGCATTTT. The variable domain in full, completed from reference TRBV2 and TRBJ1-5, reads EPEVTQTPSHQVTQMGQEVILRCVPISNHLYFYWYRQILGQKVEFLVSFYNNEISEKSEIFDDQFSVERPDGSNFTLKIRSTKLEDSAMYFCASSVDRSNYQPQHFGDGTRLSIL.

This clonotype has at least ten counts. The chain couples TRBV3-1 to TRBJ2-1; no definite D call. Germline V lookup: CDR1 LGHDT, CDR2 YNNKEL (reference sequence). Trimming pared 0 bases from V and 10 bases from J, leaving 13 bases between. This CDR3 has 14 amino acids. CDR3 protein: CASSQDLGLNEQFF. Here the CDR3 DNA reads TGTGCCAGCAGCCAAGATTTGGGCCTCAACGAGCAGTTCTTC.

This clonotype is a singleton in its sample. The rearrangement uses TRBV10-3 and TRBJ2-7; D tentatively reads TRBD1 or TRBD2 (5 bases each). Trimming cost V 5 bases and J 5 bases, with 10 bases left between them. Germline-derived CDR1 and CDR2 are ENHRY and SYGVKD. The CDR3 totals 12 residues. CDR3 sequence reads: CAISSGRDEQYF. The DNA of the CDR3 is TGTGCCATCAGTTCGGGGCGGGACGAGCAGTACTTC.

In its sample, this clonotype was seen many times. The chain carries TRBV29-1 and TRBJ2-2, with a weak D call TRBD2 (5 bases). V lost 5 bases, J lost 0 bases, and 13 bases lay in between. Germline CDR1 is SQVTM and CDR2 is ANQGSEA. CDR3 length: 15 residues. CDR3 DNA: TGCAGCGTTCGGGGTGGACGCCCGAACACCGGGGAGCTGTTTTTT. Its protein is CSVRGGRPNTGELFF.

The table lists this clonotype with many counts. The rearrangement links TRBV3-1 to TRBJ2-2, with D possibly called TRBD1 or TRBD2 (5 bases each). The V end was cut by 4 bases, the J end by 7 bases, with 25 bases between. The CDR3 consists of 18 residues. The germline V gene has CDR1 LGHDT and CDR2 YNNKEL (reference sequence). CDR3 loop: CASSRAIGAGKFGGELFF. The DNA for the CDR3 is TGTGCCAGCAGCCGGGCCATAGGGGCCGGGAAGTTTGGCGGGGAGCTGTTTTTT.

This clonotype came up many times. The V call is TRBV12-3 or TRBV12-4, the J call TRBJ2-7; either TRBD1 or TRBD2 may fit D (5 bases each). The CDR3 contains 13 residues. V lost 1 base and J lost 6, with 10 bases in between. CDR3 amino acids: CASSLVGTGEQYV. The DNA of the CDR3 is TGTGCCAGCAGTTTAGTAGGGACGGGCGAGCAGTACGTC.

A few counts support this clonotype. The V gene is TRBV27, the J gene TRBJ2-1, with a tentative D call TRBD1 (5 bases). The length of the CDR3 is 13 residues. Per the germline V gene, CDR1 is MNHEY and CDR2 is SMNVEV (reference sequence). Trimming removed 10 bases from V and 7 bases from J, with 17 bases in between. The CDR3 spells CATGPGWGNEQFF. The CDR3 region has the DNA TGTGCCACCGGGCCAGGGTGGGGAAATGAGCAGTTCTTC.

This clonotype was detected many times. The genes are TRBV4-3 and TRBJ2-7; no clear D gene. CDR3 size: 13 residues. Germline CDR1 LGHNA, CDR2 YSLEER. V dropped 4 bases and J dropped 0 bases, with 7 bases sitting between them. As DNA, the CDR3 is TGCGCCAGCAGCCCCGCGGTCTCCTACGAGCAGTACTTC. Its protein is CASSPAVSYEQYF.

This clonotype was counted many times. CDR3 sequence: CSARDAQRETQYF. The CDR3 DNA reads TGCAGTGCTAGAGATGCCCAGCGGGAGACCCAGTACTTC. This chain connects TRBV20-1 to TRBJ2-5; tentative D call: TRBD2 (5 bases). From germline, CDR1 is DFQATT and CDR2 SNEGSKA (reference sequence). This CDR3 region has 13 residues. V lost 0 bases and J 5 bases, leaving 10 bases between the germline ends.

This clonotype showed up many times. This sequence joins TRBV28 and TRBJ1-1; 8 bases are a match to TRBD1. The CDR3 runs to 16 residues. CDR1 and CDR2 (germline): MDHEN, SYDVKM. V shed 2 bases, J shed 3 bases, and the junction held 8 bases outside the gene matches. The DNA for the CDR3 is TGTGCCAGCAGTTTACATCAGGGGGCAGGTGACACTGAAGCTTTCTTT. The encoded protein is CASSLHQGAGDTEAFF.